Included here is one T cell receptor (beta chain) sequence, with context. What antigen it recognizes has not been identified. Per-nucleotide qualities are absent, and no much larger clonotype sits a single base away. This sample was taken from a study of T cell repertoires in cytomegalovirus infection (dated by TCRdb to between 2018 and 2021). Regarding the study in general: Peptide stimulations targeted recently identified HLA-C-restricted CMV epitopes, whose presentation resists viral immunomodulation, together with well-studied HLA-B-restricted epitopes. Donor HLA type was relevant to the analysis, as public TCR beta signatures indicated carriage of CMV infection together with the matching HLA type. Broad study findings and their caveats: Cumulative frequency of public TCR beta family members discriminated carriers of CMV infection plus the relevant HLA type in this cohort and an independent approximately 350-donor cohort. In the ex vivo response, HLA-C-restricted CMV-specific TCR beta clonotypes were dominant, and in two of eight donors the single most frequent clonotype came from this HLA-C-restricted group.

This sample was sequenced with an Illumina HiSeq 1500. TCRdb reprocessed the public reads (quality trimming at Q25 with fastp, clone calling with MiXCR) and kept in-frame beta chains. Each entry merges the rows of one CDR3 protein and shows their most common DNA and genes. The sample table records approximately 730,000 distinct CDR3 sequences; approximately 32% of these occur just once. The ten top clones hold approximately 14% of the sample. From the cysteine through the phenylalanine, the CDR3 covers 18 amino acids. Only the CDR3 region is kept as DNA, spanning 54 bases read in frame from base 1. Trimming takes 2 bases off V and 0 bases off J; junction bases not matched to a gene: 7. The germline V gene encodes CDR1 SGHRS and CDR2 YFSETQ. In the paper's terms, the treatment or condition label means: in vitro stimulation with specific CMV peptide epitopes to enrich CMV-specific T cells.

This sequence was found in a human donor in good health (CMV status not recorded). Some clones in this sample may be carry-over from other donors' samples. This chain is built from TRBV5-1 and TRBJ2-1, with 11 middle bases fitting TRBD2. The starting material was cultured CD8+ T cells from PBMCs, obtained from culture after CMV antigen stimulation. The encoded CDR3 is CASSFPTSGGLSYNEQFF. The sequenced DNA: TGCGCCAGCAGCTTCCCTACTAGCGGGGGCCTCTCCTACAATGAGCAGTTCTTC.